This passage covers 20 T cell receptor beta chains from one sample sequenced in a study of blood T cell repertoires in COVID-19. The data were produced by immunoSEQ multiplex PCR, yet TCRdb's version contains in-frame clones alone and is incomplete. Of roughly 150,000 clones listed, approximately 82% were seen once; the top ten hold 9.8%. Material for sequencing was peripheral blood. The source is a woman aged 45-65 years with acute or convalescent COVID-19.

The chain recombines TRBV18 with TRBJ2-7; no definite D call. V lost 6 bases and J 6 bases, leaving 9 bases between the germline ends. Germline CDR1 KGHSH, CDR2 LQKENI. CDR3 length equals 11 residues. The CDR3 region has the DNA TGTGCCAGCTCCCCCCGAGTCGAGCAGTACTTC. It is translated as CASSPRVEQYF.

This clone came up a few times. The CDR3 reads CASTRTTGINEKLFF. CDR3 sequence (DNA): TGTGCCAGCACCCGAACGACAGGGATTAATGAAAAACTGTTTTTT. This chain joins TRBV7-8 and TRBJ1-4, with 7 bases aligning to TRBD1. Trimming took 7 bases from V and 4 from J; bases not matched to a gene: 9. The CDR3 extends over 15 amino acids. The germline V gene encodes CDR1 SGHVS and CDR2 FQNEAQ.

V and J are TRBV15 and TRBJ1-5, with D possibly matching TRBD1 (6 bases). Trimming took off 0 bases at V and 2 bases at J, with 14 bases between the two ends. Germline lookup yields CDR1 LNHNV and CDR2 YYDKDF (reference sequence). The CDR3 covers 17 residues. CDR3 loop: CATSRDRVNRGNQPQHF. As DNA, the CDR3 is TGTGCCACCAGCAGAGATCGCGTAAACAGGGGCAATCAGCCCCAGCATTTT.

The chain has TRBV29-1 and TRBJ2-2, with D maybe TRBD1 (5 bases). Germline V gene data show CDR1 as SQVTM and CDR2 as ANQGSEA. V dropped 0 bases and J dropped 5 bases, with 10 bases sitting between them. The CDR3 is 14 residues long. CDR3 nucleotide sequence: TGCAGCGTTGAAGATTATGGACATACCGGGGAGCTGTTTTTT. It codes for CSVEDYGHTGELFF.

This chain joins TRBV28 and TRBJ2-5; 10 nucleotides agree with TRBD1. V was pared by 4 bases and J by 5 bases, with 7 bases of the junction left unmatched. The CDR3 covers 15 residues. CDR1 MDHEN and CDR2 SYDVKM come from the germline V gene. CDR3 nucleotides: TGTGCCAGCAGTTCACCGGGACAGGGGTCGGAGACCCAGTACTTC. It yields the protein CASSSPGQGSETQYF.

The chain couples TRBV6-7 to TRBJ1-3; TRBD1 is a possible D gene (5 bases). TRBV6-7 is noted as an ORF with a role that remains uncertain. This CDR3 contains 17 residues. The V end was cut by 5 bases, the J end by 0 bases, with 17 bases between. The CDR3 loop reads CASSVPDRPFSGNTIYF. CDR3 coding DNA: TGTGCCAGCAGTGTGCCTGACAGACCCTTCTCTGGAAACACCATATATTTT.

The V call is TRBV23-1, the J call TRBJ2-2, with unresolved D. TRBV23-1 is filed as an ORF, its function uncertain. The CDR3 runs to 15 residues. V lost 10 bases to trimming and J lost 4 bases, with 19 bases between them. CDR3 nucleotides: TGCGCCATCGAACAGACGAATAGACGCACCGGGGAGCTGTTTTTT. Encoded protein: CAIEQTNRRTGELFF.

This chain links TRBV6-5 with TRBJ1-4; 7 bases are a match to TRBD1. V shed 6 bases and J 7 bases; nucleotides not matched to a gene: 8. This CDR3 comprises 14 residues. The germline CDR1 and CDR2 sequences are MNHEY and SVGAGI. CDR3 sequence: CASRETGKSEKLFF. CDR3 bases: TGTGCCAGCAGGGAGACAGGGAAGAGTGAAAAACTGTTTTTT.

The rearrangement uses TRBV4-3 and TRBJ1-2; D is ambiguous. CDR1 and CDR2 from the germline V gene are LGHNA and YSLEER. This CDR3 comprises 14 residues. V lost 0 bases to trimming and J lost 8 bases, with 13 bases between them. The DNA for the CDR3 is TGCGCCAGCAGCCAAGATTCCAGGATTCCAGGCTACACCTTC. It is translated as CASSQDSRIPGYTF.

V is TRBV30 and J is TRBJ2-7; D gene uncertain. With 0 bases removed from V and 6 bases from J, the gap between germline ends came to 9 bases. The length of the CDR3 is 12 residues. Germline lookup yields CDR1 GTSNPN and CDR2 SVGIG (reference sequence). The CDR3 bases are TGTGCCTGGAGTGTATTCCGTCTCGAGCAGTACTTC. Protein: CAWSVFRLEQYF.

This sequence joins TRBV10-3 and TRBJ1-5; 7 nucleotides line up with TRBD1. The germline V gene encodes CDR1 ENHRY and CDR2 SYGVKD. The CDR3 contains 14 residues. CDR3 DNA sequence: TGTGCTGGGCAGGGGGACAATAAAGGTCAGCCCCAGCATTTT. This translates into CAGQGDNKGQPQHF.

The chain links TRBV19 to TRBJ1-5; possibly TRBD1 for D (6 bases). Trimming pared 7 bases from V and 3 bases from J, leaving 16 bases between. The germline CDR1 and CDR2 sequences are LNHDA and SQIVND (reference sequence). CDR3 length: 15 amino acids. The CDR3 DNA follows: TGTGCCAGTAAGTCCGGGGGGCAAACCAATCAGCCCCAGCATTTT. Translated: CASKSGGQTNQPQHF.

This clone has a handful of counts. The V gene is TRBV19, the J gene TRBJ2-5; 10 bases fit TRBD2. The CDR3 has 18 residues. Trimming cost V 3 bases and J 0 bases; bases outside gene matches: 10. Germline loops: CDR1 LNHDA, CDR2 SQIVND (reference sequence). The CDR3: CASSIRASGGTYQETQYF. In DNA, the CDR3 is TGTGCCAGTAGTATTAGGGCTAGCGGGGGTACTTACCAAGAGACCCAGTACTTC.

This CDR3 is CATSQLLAGGTDEQFF. DNA of the CDR3: TGTGCCACCAGCCAATTGTTGGCGGGAGGTACCGATGAGCAGTTCTTC. The chain links TRBV24-1 to TRBJ2-1; 8 bases line up with TRBD2. V shed 7 bases and J 8 bases; nucleotides not matched to a gene: 15. Germline V gene sequence: CDR1 KGHDR, CDR2 SFDVKD. This CDR3 contains 16 residues.

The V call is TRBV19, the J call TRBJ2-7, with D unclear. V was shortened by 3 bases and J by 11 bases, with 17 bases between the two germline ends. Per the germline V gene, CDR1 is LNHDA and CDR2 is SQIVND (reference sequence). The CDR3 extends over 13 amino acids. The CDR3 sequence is CASSIPGRSPEYF. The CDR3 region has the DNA TGTGCCAGTAGTATTCCAGGTAGAAGCCCGGAGTACTTC.

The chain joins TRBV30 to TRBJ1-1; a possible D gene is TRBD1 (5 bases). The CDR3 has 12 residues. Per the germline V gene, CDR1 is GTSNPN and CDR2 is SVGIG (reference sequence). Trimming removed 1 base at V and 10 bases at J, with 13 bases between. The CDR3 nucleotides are TGTGCCTGGAGTGGGGGCCGTCGGATAGCTTTCTTT. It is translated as CAWSGGRRIAFF.

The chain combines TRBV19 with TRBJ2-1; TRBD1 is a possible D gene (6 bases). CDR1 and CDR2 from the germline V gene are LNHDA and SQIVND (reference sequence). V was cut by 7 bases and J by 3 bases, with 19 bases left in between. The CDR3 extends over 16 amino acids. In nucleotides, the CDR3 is TGTGCCAGTACTACCTCGGTACCGGACAGCTACAATGAGCAGTTCTTC. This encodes CASTTSVPDSYNEQFF.

Here the CDR3 DNA reads TGTGCTAGTAGCTTACAGGCAGGGGTGAGCTTCCGATCCTACAATGAGCAGTTCTTC. Its translation: CASSLQAGVSFRSYNEQFF. V is TRBV12-5 and J is TRBJ2-1; D is possibly TRBD1 (6 bases). Per germline, CDR1 LGHNT and CDR2 FRNRAP. With 8 bases removed from V and 1 base from J, the gap between germline ends came to 27 bases. The CDR3 is 19 residues long.

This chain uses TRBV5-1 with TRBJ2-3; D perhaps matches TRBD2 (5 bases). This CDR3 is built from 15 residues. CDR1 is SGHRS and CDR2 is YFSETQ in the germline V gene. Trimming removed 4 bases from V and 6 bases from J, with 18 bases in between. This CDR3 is CASSDREAEADTQYF. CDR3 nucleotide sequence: TGCGCCAGCAGCGACCGGGAAGCGGAGGCCGATACGCAGTATTTT. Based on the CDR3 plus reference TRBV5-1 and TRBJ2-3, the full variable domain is KAGVTQTPRYLIKTRGQQVTLSCSPISGHRSVSWYQQTPGQGLQFLFEYFSETQRNKGNFPGRFSGRQFSNSRSEMNVSTLELGDSALYLCASSDREAEADTQYFGPGTRLTVL.

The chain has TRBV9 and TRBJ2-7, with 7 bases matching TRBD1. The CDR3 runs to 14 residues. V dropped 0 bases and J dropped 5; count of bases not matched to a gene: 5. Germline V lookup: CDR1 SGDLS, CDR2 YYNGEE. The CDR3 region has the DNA TGTGCCAGCAGCGTAGCTGTGACAGGGCACGAGCAGTACTTC. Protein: CASSVAVTGHEQYF.